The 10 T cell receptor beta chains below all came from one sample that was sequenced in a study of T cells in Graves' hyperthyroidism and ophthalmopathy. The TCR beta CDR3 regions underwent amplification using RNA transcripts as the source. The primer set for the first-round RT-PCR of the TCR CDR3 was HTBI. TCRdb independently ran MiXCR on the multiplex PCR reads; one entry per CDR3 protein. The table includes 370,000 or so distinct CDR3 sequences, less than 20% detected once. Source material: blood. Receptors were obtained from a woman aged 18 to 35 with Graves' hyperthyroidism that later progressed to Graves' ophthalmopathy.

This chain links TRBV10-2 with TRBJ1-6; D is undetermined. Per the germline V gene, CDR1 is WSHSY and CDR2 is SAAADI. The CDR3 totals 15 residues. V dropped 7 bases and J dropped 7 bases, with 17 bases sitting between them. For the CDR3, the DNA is TGCGCCAGCAAGAGGTTAGGGCCCCAAAATTCACCCCTCCACTTT. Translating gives CASKRLGPQNSPLHF.

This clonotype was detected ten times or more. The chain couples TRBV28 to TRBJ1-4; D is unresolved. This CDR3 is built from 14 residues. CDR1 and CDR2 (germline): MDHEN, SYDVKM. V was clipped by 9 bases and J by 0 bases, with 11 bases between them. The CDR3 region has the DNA TGTGCCAGTACAAAACACTCAACTAATGAAAAACTGTTTTTT. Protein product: CASTKHSTNEKLFF.

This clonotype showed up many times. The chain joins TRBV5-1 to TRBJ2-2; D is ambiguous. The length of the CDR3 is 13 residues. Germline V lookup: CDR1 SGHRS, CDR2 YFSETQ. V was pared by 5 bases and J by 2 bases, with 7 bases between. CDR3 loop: CASRVTNTGELFF. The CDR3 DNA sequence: TGCGCCAGCAGGGTTACTAACACCGGGGAGCTGTTTTTT.

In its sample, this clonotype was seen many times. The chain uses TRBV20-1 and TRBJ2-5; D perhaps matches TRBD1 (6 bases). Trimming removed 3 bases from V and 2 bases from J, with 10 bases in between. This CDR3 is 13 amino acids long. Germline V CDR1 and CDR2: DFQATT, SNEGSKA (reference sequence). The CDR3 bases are TGCAGTGCTAGGGTGGGGACACAAGAGACCCAGTACTTC. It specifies CSARVGTQETQYF.

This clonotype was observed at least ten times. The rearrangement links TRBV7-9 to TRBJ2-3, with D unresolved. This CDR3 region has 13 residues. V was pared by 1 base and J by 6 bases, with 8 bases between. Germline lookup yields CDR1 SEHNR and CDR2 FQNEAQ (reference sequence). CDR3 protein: CASSLVDWDTQYF. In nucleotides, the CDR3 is TGTGCCAGCAGCTTAGTTGACTGGGATACGCAGTATTTT.

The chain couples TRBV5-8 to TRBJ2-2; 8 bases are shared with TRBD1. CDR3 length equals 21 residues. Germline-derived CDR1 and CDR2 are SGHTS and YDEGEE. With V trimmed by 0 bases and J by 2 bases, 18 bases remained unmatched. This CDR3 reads CASSLVGRYLGQGTNTGELFF. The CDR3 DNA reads TGTGCCAGCAGCTTGGTGGGACGATATTTAGGACAGGGCACTAACACCGGGGAGCTGTTTTTT.

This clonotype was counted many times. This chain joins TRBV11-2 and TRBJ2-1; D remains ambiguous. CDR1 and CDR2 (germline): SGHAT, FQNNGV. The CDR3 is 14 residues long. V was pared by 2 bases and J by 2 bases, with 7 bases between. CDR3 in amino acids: CASSLKSAYNEQFF. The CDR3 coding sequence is TGTGCCAGCAGCTTAAAGTCGGCCTACAATGAGCAGTTCTTC.

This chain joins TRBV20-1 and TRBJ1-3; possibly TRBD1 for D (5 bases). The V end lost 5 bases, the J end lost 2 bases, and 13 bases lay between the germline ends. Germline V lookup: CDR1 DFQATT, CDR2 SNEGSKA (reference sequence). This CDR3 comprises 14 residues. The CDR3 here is CSAPIQGTGNTIYF. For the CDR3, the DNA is TGCAGTGCTCCGATCCAGGGAACTGGAAACACCATATATTTT.

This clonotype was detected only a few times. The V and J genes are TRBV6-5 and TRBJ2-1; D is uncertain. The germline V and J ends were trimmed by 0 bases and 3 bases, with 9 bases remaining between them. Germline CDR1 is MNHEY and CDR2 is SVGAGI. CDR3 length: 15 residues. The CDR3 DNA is TGTGCCAGCAGTTACTCGGACGGAAACTACAATGAGCAGTTCTTC. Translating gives CASSYSDGNYNEQFF.

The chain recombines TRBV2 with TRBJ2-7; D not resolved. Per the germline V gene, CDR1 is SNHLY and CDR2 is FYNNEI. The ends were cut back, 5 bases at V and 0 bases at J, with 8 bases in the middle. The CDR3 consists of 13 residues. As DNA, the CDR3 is TGTGCCAGCAGTAGTGCGAGCTCCTACGAGCAGTACTTC. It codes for CASSSASSYEQYF.